The 9 T cell receptor beta chains in this list originate from one sample, sequenced in a study of cytomegalovirus exposure and HLA in healthy donors. Primers: 60 Vbeta forward and 13 Jbeta reverse. Assay: immunoSEQ multiplex PCR; the TCRdb copy retains only in-frame clones and omits some. The table has around 200,000 clones, around 79% seen once. Sequences were obtained from PBMCs. Source of these receptors: a male donor in good health and CMV-seronegative.

This rearrangement joins TRBV25-1 to TRBJ2-5; TRBD1 aligns across 8 bases. CDR1 and CDR2 (germline): MGHDK, SYGVNS. Losses at the gene ends were 5 bases for V and 5 bases for J; bases not matched to a gene: 10. The length of the CDR3 is 15 residues. The CDR3 sequence is CASSPRTGRSETQYF. The CDR3 region has the DNA TGTGCCAGCAGTCCCCGGACAGGGAGGTCGGAGACCCAGTACTTC.

In this sample, this clone turned up a few times. The sample carries other DNA sequences with the same CDR3. V and J are TRBV30 and TRBJ1-3; 7 bases line up with TRBD1. Germline V gives CDR1 GTSNPN, CDR2 SVGIG (reference sequence). CDR3 size: 15 residues. The V segment lost 5 bases and the J segment 0 bases; nucleotides outside the gene matches: 7. CDR3: CAWSRDSGSGNTIYF. The CDR3 region has the DNA TGTGCCTGGTCTAGGGACAGCGGCTCTGGAAACACCATATATTTT.

The gene calls are TRBV9 and TRBJ1-3; D is unresolved. CDR3 size: 15 residues. Germline loops: CDR1 SGDLS, CDR2 YYNGEE. Trimming pared 0 bases from V and 4 bases from J, leaving 11 bases between. Here the CDR3 DNA reads TGTGCCAGCAGCGTAGGGCAGCGATCCGGAAACACCATATATTTT. It is translated as CASSVGQRSGNTIYF.

The J gene is TRBJ2-1, the V gene TRBV7-3; 12 bases are shared with TRBD2. Germline V lookup: CDR1 SGHTA, CDR2 FQGTGA. The trim removed 5 bases at V and 4 bases at J, leaving 3 bases unmatched. The CDR3 totals 15 residues. Here the CDR3 DNA reads TGTGCCAGCAGCCCACTAGCGGGGGGATACAATGAGCAGTTCTTC. As protein: CASSPLAGGYNEQFF.

The rearrangement uses TRBV6-5 and TRBJ2-1; 7 positions match TRBD1. This CDR3 is 12 amino acids long. With 5 bases clipped from V and 13 bases from J, the junction kept 8 bases outside the gene matches. Germline V gene sequence: CDR1 MNHEY, CDR2 SVGAGI. CDR3: CASSQPGQRQFF. The CDR3 DNA is TGTGCCAGCAGTCAGCCGGGACAGCGACAGTTCTTC.

The CDR3: CATGGQDLGNTEAFF. In DNA form, the CDR3 reads TGTGCCACCGGTGGACAGGACCTAGGGAACACTGAAGCTTTCTTT. This sequence joins TRBV6-6 and TRBJ1-1; 7 bases fit TRBD1. The CDR3 has 15 amino acids. Germline V gene sequence: CDR1 MNHNY, CDR2 SVGAGI (reference sequence). V gave up 10 bases and J gave up 1 base; unmatched junction bases: 12.

About this clone itself: The same CDR3 arises from other DNA sequences in this sample as well. The V gene is TRBV5-4, the J gene TRBJ2-3; 8 nucleotides agree with TRBD1. Germline-derived CDR1 and CDR2 are SGHNT and YYREEE (reference sequence). J lost 2 bases, V lost 0 bases, and 2 bases had no gene match. The CDR3 spans 15 residues. The CDR3 DNA reads TGTGCCAGCAGCTTGGGACAGGGGAACACAGATACGCAGTATTTT. Translating gives CASSLGQGNTDTQYF. The whole variable domain, remainder taken from reference TRBV5-4 and TRBJ2-3, is ETGVTQSPTHLIKTRGQQVTLRCSSQSGHNTVSWYQQALGQGPQFIFQYYREEENGRGNFPPRFSGLQFPNYSSELNVNALELDDSALYLCASSLGQGNTDTQYFGPGTRLTVL.

The chain employs TRBV5-1 and TRBJ1-2; TRBD1 agrees at 8 bases. V shed 4 bases and J 6 bases; nucleotides not matched to a gene: 8. CDR3 length: 14 amino acids. Germline V gene sequence: CDR1 SGHRS, CDR2 YFSETQ. The CDR3 sequence: CASSDGQGQDGYTF. The CDR3 region has the DNA TGCGCCAGCAGCGATGGACAGGGTCAGGATGGCTACACCTTC.

The chain uses TRBV28 and TRBJ1-2, with D unresolved. V gave up 3 bases and J gave up 5 bases, with 10 bases separating them. Germline CDR1 and CDR2: MDHEN and SYDVKM. The CDR3 covers 13 residues. The CDR3 region is CASSLGSLYGYTF. The CDR3 DNA reads TGTGCCAGCAGTTTGGGCAGTTTGTATGGCTACACCTTC.